The T cell receptor beta chain under discussion was sequenced for a study of blood T cells in healthy people across ages. The sample holds a few counts of this clonotype. For the second PCR, which ran for about 7 to 11 cycles, a sample-barcoded 5' primer and a J-beta primer mix were used. Using its own MiXCR run on the 5' RACE reads, TCRdb lists one record per CDR3 protein. This sample has about 1.4 million distinct CDR3 sequences, with 59% found just once. Each sample used at least 6 million PBMCs. The CDR3 sequence is 14 residues long. Deletions cut 6 bases from V and 0 bases from J, with 11 bases between. Germline V gene data show CDR1 as SNHLY and CDR2 as FYNNEI.

Sequencing was carried out using blood. The chain recombines TRBV2 with TRBJ2-5; unclear D gene. The receptor was isolated from a young man in good health. CDR3 in DNA: TGTGCCAGCAGCGTCCGCAGTTACCAAGAGACCCAGTACTTC. Translated: CASSVRSYQETQYF.